The clone carrying this T cell receptor beta chain was seen a single time. The data are from a study of T cells in tumors after PD-1 blockade. The CDR3 loop spans 13 amino acids. The germline gives CDR1 MDHEN, CDR2 SYDVKM. The V segment lost 6 bases and the J segment 7 bases; nucleotides outside the gene matches: 7. Generated by immunoSEQ multiplex PCR, the TCRdb table keeps only in-frame clones and is missing some. The repertoire has more than 12,000 clones, approximately 73% of them found once; the top ten carry 25% to 40%. The TCR originated in a human donor with cutaneous squamous cell carcinoma. The specimen was tumor tissue, collected after anti-PD-1 treatment. The chain employs TRBV28 and TRBJ1-2; 8 nucleotides align to TRBD1. The CDR3 DNA follows: TGTGCCAGCAGGCCAGGGGGCTATCGTGGCTACACCTTC. Translated, it gives CASRPGGYRGYTF.